The 25 T cell receptor beta chains below were found in one sample sequenced in a study of Ad26.COV2.S vaccination and SARS-CoV-2 variants. TCRdb keeps only in-frame clones here, not all; method: immunoSEQ multiplex PCR. This sample has 200,000 to 250,000 clones, with roughly 90% found just once. Treatment described: over 15 received Ad26.COV2.S at low or high dose, single or two shots; 5 received placebo; per-sample allocation not given. Day 63 after the first injection of vaccine or placebo was the sampling time. The source was peripheral blood, collected in a trial of Ad26.COV2.S vaccine versus placebo. The receptors stem from a person aged 18 to 65 who received the Ad26.COV2.S COVID-19 vaccine or a placebo.

The rearrangement uses TRBV14 and TRBJ2-7; either TRBD1 or TRBD2 may fit D (5 bases each). Germline V lookup: CDR1 SGHDN, CDR2 FVKESK. This CDR3 has 16 residues. V was shortened by 1 base and J by 3 bases, with 16 bases between the two germline ends. In DNA, the CDR3 is TGTGCCAGCAGCCAAGGGGACGAGCCCCTGAGCTACGAGCAGTACTTC. Its translation is CASSQGDEPLSYEQYF.

This chain connects TRBV9 to TRBJ1-1; D might be TRBD1 (6 bases). V was trimmed by 6 bases and J by 0 bases, leaving 15 bases between them. CDR3 size: 15 residues. Germline CDR1 SGDLS, CDR2 YYNGEE. CDR3 DNA sequence: TGTGCCAGCAACACAGGGTTCGGAATGAACACTGAAGCTTTCTTT. It translates to CASNTGFGMNTEAFF.

CDR3 amino acids: CASSQSAMNTEAFF. The CDR3 nucleotides are TGCGCCAGCAGCCAATCGGCCATGAACACTGAAGCTTTCTTT. The V and J genes are TRBV4-1 and TRBJ1-1; no reliable D call. Germline loops: CDR1 MGHRA, CDR2 YSYEKL. Between the trimmed V and J ends, which lost 2 bases and 0 bases, there was a span of 7 bases. This CDR3 region has 14 residues.

The V and J genes are TRBV19 and TRBJ2-7; 8 positions match TRBD2. Trimming at V came to 4 bases and at J to 6 bases, leaving 11 bases not matched to a gene. Germline CDR1 LNHDA, CDR2 SQIVND (reference sequence). CDR3 length: 15 residues. The CDR3 region has the DNA TGTGCCAGTAGTAGCCTCGGCGGGAGGCAGGTCGAGCAGTACTTC. This encodes CASSSLGGRQVEQYF.

J is TRBJ1-2 and V is TRBV19; 11 bases agree with TRBD1. CDR3 length: 13 residues. The germline V gene has CDR1 LNHDA and CDR2 SQIVND (reference sequence). J lost 7 bases, V lost 11 bases, and 9 bases had no gene match. CDR3: CAGTGTGGSGYTF. The CDR3 DNA follows: TGTGCCGGGACCGGGACAGGGGGGTCTGGCTACACCTTC.

The CDR3 is CASSLRRNEKLFF. The CDR3 region has the DNA TGTGCCAGCAGCTTAAGACGGAATGAAAAACTGTTTTTT. The chain uses TRBV7-8 and TRBJ1-4; no clear D gene. Germline lookup yields CDR1 SGHVS and CDR2 FQNEAQ. This CDR3 region has 13 residues. Trimming took off 2 bases at V and 5 bases at J, with 6 bases between the two ends.

The CDR3 sequence is CASSWTDSYNEQFF. In DNA form, the CDR3 reads TGTGCCAGCAGTTGGACAGATTCCTACAATGAGCAGTTCTTC. The rearrangement uses TRBV6-2 or TRBV6-3 and TRBJ2-1; D possibly corresponds to TRBD1 (6 bases). V was shortened by 4 bases and J by 1 base, with 8 bases between the two germline ends. The CDR3 runs to 14 residues. Germline V CDR1 and CDR2: MNHEY, SVGEGT.

The CDR3 loop is CASSVGRLTDTQYF. CDR3 sequence (DNA): TGTGCCAGCAGCGTAGGTAGATTGACAGATACGCAGTATTTT. The rearrangement links TRBV9 to TRBJ2-3; D not resolved. CDR1 SGDLS and CDR2 YYNGEE come from the germline V gene. CDR3 length: 14 amino acids. V was clipped by 0 bases and J by 3 bases, with 8 bases between them.

The chain couples TRBV5-4 to TRBJ2-3; no firm D call. Trimming removed 1 base at V and 0 bases at J, with 6 bases between. CDR1 and CDR2 from the germline V gene are SGHNT and YYREEE (reference sequence). This CDR3 region has 14 residues. The CDR3 loop reads CASSLTASTDTQYF. CDR3 nucleotide sequence: TGTGCCAGCAGCTTGACGGCTAGCACAGATACGCAGTATTTT.

The chain has TRBV2 and TRBJ1-1, with D perhaps matching TRBD1 (5 bases). Germline CDR1 and CDR2: SNHLY and FYNNEI. V dropped 7 bases and J dropped 0 bases, with 15 bases sitting between them. This CDR3 is built from 15 residues. CDR3 amino acids: CASTPLGQMNTEAFF. The CDR3 DNA is TGTGCCAGCACTCCCCTGGGGCAGATGAACACTGAAGCTTTCTTT.

The V and J genes are TRBV28 and TRBJ1-1; D not certain. The CDR3 contains 15 residues. Germline V gene sequence: CDR1 MDHEN, CDR2 SYDVKM. V was shortened by 5 bases and J by 1 base, with 14 bases between the two germline ends. The CDR3 loop reads CASSGLPFKNTEAFF. The CDR3 bases are TGTGCCAGCAGTGGGCTCCCATTCAAGAACACTGAAGCTTTCTTT.

The rearrangement joins TRBV30 to TRBJ2-7; D perhaps matches TRBD2 (6 bases). CDR3 length equals 14 residues. Germline CDR1 and CDR2: GTSNPN and SVGIG (reference sequence). V was cut by 1 base and J by 7 bases, with 17 bases left in between. The CDR3 region has the DNA TGTGCCTGGAGTGCGGGAGCGTTATCGGGTGAGCAGTACTTC. Its protein product is CAWSAGALSGEQYF. The full variable domain, rest sourced from reference TRBV30 and TRBJ2-7, is SQTIHQWPATLVQPVGSPLSLECTVEGTSNPNLYWYRQAAGRGLQLLFYSVGIGQISSEVPQNLSASRPQDRQFILSSKKLLLSDSGFYLCAWSAGALSGEQYFGPGTRLTVT.

The V call is TRBV2, the J call TRBJ1-5; no clear D gene. In germline, CDR1 is SNHLY, CDR2 FYNNEI. CDR3 length equals 15 residues. The V and J ends lost 2 bases and 6 bases respectively, with 14 bases between them. The CDR3 DNA reads TGTGCCAGCAGTGAAAATCGGGCGTACGGTCAGCCCCAGCATTTT. As protein: CASSENRAYGQPQHF.

This clone was recorded only once. The genes are TRBV5-4 and TRBJ1-1; 8 bases are a match to TRBD1. V lost 1 base, J lost 0 bases, and 14 bases stayed unmatched. CDR1 is SGHNT, CDR2 YYREEE, per germline (reference sequence). The CDR3 loop spans 19 amino acids. Here the CDR3 DNA reads TGTGCCAGCAGCTTGACCAGGGGGCGCCTAGGGGTGTTGAACACTGAAGCTTTCTTT. Encoded protein: CASSLTRGRLGVLNTEAFF.

The gene calls are TRBV4-2 and TRBJ2-7, with D tentatively TRBD2 (6 bases). CDR1 is LGHNA, CDR2 YNFKEQ, per germline. The CDR3 length is 16 residues. Trimming cost V 0 bases and J 1 base, with 13 bases left between them. The CDR3 spells CASSQDGRGKSYEQYF. CDR3 nucleotide sequence: TGTGCCAGCAGCCAAGACGGCCGCGGGAAATCCTACGAGCAGTACTTC.

The chain has TRBV24-1 and TRBJ2-5; D remains unclear. The CDR3 loop spans 14 amino acids. Germline CDR1 and CDR2: KGHDR and SFDVKD. V shed 4 bases and J shed 2 bases, with 10 bases lying between them. The chain's CDR3 is CATSEPWEQETQYF. In nucleotides, the CDR3 is TGTGCCACCAGTGAGCCCTGGGAACAAGAGACCCAGTACTTC.

CDR3 nucleotides: TGCGCCAGCAGCCAAGCACGCGGGATGCCTCCGCTGTACTTC. Its protein product is CASSQARGMPPLYF. V and J are TRBV4-3 and TRBJ2-5, with D perhaps TRBD2 (6 bases). The germline V gene has CDR1 LGHNA and CDR2 YSLEER. CDR3 length: 14 residues. Trimming removed 1 base at V and 13 bases at J, with 19 bases between.

This clone was counted once. V is TRBV6-5 and J is TRBJ1-2; maybe TRBD1 (5 bases). The CDR3 runs 15 residues. Trimming pared 5 bases from V and 0 bases from J, leaving 13 bases between. Germline CDR1 MNHEY, CDR2 SVGAGI. The CDR3 DNA sequence: TGTGCCAGCAGTCATGGGACGGAAACTAACTATGGCTACACCTTC. As protein: CASSHGTETNYGYTF.

The chain has TRBV28 and TRBJ2-5; TRBD1 aligns across 9 bases. V was pared by 4 bases and J by 4 bases, with 7 bases of the junction left unmatched. Germline V gene data show CDR1 as MDHEN and CDR2 as SYDVKM. The CDR3 runs to 15 residues. Here the CDR3 DNA reads TGTGCCAGCAGTTCTTTGACAGGGGGTATAGAGACCCAGTACTTC. This translates into CASSSLTGGIETQYF.

In DNA, the CDR3 is TGTGCCAGCAGCCCCGACCCGAACACCGGGGAGCTGTTTTTT. Amino acid sequence: CASSPDPNTGELFF. The chain employs TRBV7-2 and TRBJ2-2; D ambiguous. The CDR3 sequence is 14 residues long. The V end lost 5 bases, the J end lost 0 bases, and 7 bases lay between the germline ends. CDR1 is SGHTA and CDR2 is FQGNSA in the germline V gene.

V is TRBV28 and J is TRBJ2-7, with TRBD1 matching 7 bases. Per the germline V gene, CDR1 is MDHEN and CDR2 is SYDVKM. This CDR3 is 13 amino acids long. V gave up 5 bases and J gave up 1 base; unmatched junction bases: 2. In nucleotides, the CDR3 is TGTGCCAGCAGTCCGGGACAGTCCTACGAGCAGTACTTC. Protein sequence: CASSPGQSYEQYF.

V usage is TRBV28 and J usage is TRBJ1-4; D ambiguous. The CDR3 has 15 residues. Trimming took 3 bases from V and 3 from J, leaving 11 bases between them. Germline CDR1 reads MDHEN; CDR2 reads SYDVKM. The CDR3 DNA sequence: TGTGCCAGCAGTTTCCCGGGGATCCCTAATGAAAAACTGTTTTTT. Its translation is CASSFPGIPNEKLFF. The full variable domain, completed using reference TRBV28 and TRBJ1-4, is DVKVTQSSRYLVKRTGEKVFLECVQDMDHENMFWYRQDPGLGLRLIYFSYDVKMKEKGDIPEGYSVSREKKERFSLILESASTNQTSMYLCASSFPGIPNEKLFFGSGTQLSVL.

The CDR3 is CASSYSRLVETQYF. As DNA, the CDR3 is TGTGCCAGCAGTTACTCGCGCCTTGTGGAGACCCAGTACTTC. The gene calls are TRBV6-5 and TRBJ2-5; D unresolved. V was pared by 0 bases and J by 5 bases, with 10 bases between. CDR1 is MNHEY and CDR2 is SVGAGI in the germline V gene. This CDR3 contains 14 residues.

The chain uses TRBV11-2 and TRBJ1-1; 7 bases fit TRBD1. Trimming took 3 bases from V and 3 from J; bases not matched to a gene: 7. The length of the CDR3 is 15 residues. The germline CDR1 and CDR2 sequences are SGHAT and FQNNGV. The CDR3 here is CASSLKPGTDTEAFF. CDR3 bases: TGTGCCAGCAGCTTGAAGCCAGGGACAGACACTGAAGCTTTCTTT.

This clone turned up a few times. The rearrangement joins TRBV4-3 to TRBJ2-7; the match to TRBD1 covers 7 bases. CDR1 and CDR2 from the germline V gene are LGHNA and YSLEER. Trimming at V came to 5 bases and at J to 0 bases, leaving 4 bases not matched to a gene. The CDR3 consists of 14 residues. CDR3 DNA: TGCGCCAGCAGCGCCGGGACAGCCTCCTACGAGCAGTACTTC. Its translation is CASSAGTASYEQYF.